A single sample is the source of the 25 T cell receptor beta chains below, sequenced in a study of technical replicates of blood from a few donors. Here immunoSEQ multiplex PCR was the method, and the copy in TCRdb shows in-frame clones only, minus some. The data hold 8,000 to 9,000 clones, with roughly 90% observed a single time. The source material was PBMCs. These receptors were collected from a human donor in good health.

J is TRBJ1-2 and V is TRBV6-6; no firm D call. V was shortened by 6 bases and J by 1 base, with 3 bases between the two germline ends. The length of the CDR3 is 11 residues. Germline-derived CDR1 and CDR2 are MNHNY and SVGAGI (reference sequence). CDR3: CASRLNYGYTF. The CDR3 DNA reads as TGTGCCAGCAGACTTAACTATGGCTACACCTTC.

This chain connects TRBV6-6 to TRBJ2-7, with TRBD2 as a possible D gene (5 bases). Trimming left V 7 bases short and J 0 bases short, with 10 bases between. Germline CDR1 and CDR2: MNHNY and SVGAGI (reference sequence). The CDR3 spans 13 residues. The CDR3 region is CASNPGSSYEQYF. Written as DNA, the CDR3 is TGTGCCAGCAACCCTGGGAGCTCCTACGAGCAGTACTTC.

The DNA of the CDR3 is TGTGCCAGTAGTATAGGGCAGGGGCTGCAGTACTTC. Its translation: CASSIGQGLQYF. The chain combines TRBV19 with TRBJ2-7; the D gene is possibly TRBD1 (6 bases). The CDR3 totals 12 residues. The V end lost 1 base, the J end lost 9 bases, and 10 bases lay between the germline ends. Germline loops: CDR1 LNHDA, CDR2 SQIVND (reference sequence).

The chain is built from TRBV6-5 and TRBJ1-2; maybe TRBD1 (6 bases). Germline lookup yields CDR1 MNHEY and CDR2 SVGAGI. The CDR3 length is 14 residues. V was clipped by 3 bases and J by 8 bases, with 16 bases between them. In nucleotides, the CDR3 is TGTGCCAGCAGTTATACTACAGGGAGTCGAGGCTACACCTTC. Protein sequence: CASSYTTGSRGYTF.

This chain connects TRBV10-3 to TRBJ2-7, with 7 nucleotides matching TRBD1. Germline values: CDR1 ENHRY, CDR2 SYGVKD. The V and J ends lost 0 bases and 6 bases, in that order; junction bases with no gene match: 8. This CDR3 contains 15 residues. The CDR3 nucleotides read TGTGCCATCAGTGAGTCTGAGACAGGGAACGCCGAGCAGTACTTC. Its protein is CAISESETGNAEQYF.

The rearrangement links TRBV25-1 to TRBJ1-2; D gene uncertain. The CDR3 covers 11 residues. The V and J ends lost 6 bases and 5 bases respectively, with 7 bases between them. Germline V lookup: CDR1 MGHDK, CDR2 SYGVNS. The DNA for the CDR3 is TGTGCCAGCAGCTCGGGGTATGGCTACACCTTC. Translated: CASSSGYGYTF.

The V and J genes are TRBV15 and TRBJ1-5; TRBD1 is a possible D gene (6 bases). V shed 1 base and J shed 2 bases, with 18 bases lying between them. CDR1 and CDR2 from the germline V gene are LNHNV and YYDKDF (reference sequence). This CDR3 contains 18 residues. The CDR3 reads CATSRGEIGAGGNQPQHF. CDR3 DNA: TGTGCCACCAGCAGAGGAGAGATAGGGGCAGGGGGCAATCAGCCCCAGCATTTT. Looking up the rest from reference TRBV15 and TRBJ1-5 gives the full variable domain: DAMVIQNPRYQVTQFGKPVTLSCSQTLNHNVMYWYQQKSSQAPKLLFHYYDKDFNNEADTPDNFQSRRPNTSFCFLDIRSPGLGDTAMYLCATSRGEIGAGGNQPQHFGDGTRLSIL.

This chain connects TRBV9 to TRBJ2-3; D is perhaps TRBD2 (6 bases). This CDR3 has 14 amino acids. The V end was cut by 4 bases, the J end by 0 bases, with 9 bases between. Germline V CDR1 and CDR2: SGDLS, YYNGEE. The CDR3 DNA is TGTGCCAGCAGCCGGGACTCCAGCACAGATACGCAGTATTTT. Translation gives CASSRDSSTDTQYF.

A single count supports this clone. This chain uses TRBV9 with TRBJ1-2; a weak D match, TRBD1 (6 bases). The length of the CDR3 is 14 residues. Trimming removed 0 bases at V and 5 bases at J, with 11 bases between. Germline-derived CDR1 and CDR2 are SGDLS and YYNGEE. DNA for the CDR3: TGTGCCAGCAGCGTAGATGGACAGTCTTATGGCTACACCTTC. Protein product: CASSVDGQSYGYTF.

V is TRBV6-1 and J is TRBJ2-3; D call uncertain. V was clipped by 4 bases and J by 0 bases, with 8 bases between them. The length of the CDR3 is 14 residues. Germline V gene sequence: CDR1 MNHNS, CDR2 SASEGT. CDR3 protein: CASSVLLSTDTQYF. In DNA, the CDR3 is TGTGCCAGCAGTGTTTTACTTAGCACAGATACGCAGTATTTT.

This chain uses TRBV7-6 with TRBJ2-1; TRBD2 aligns across 11 bases. CDR1 is SGHVS and CDR2 is FNYEAQ in the germline V gene. The ends lost 4 bases at V and 5 bases at J; junction bases unmatched: 10. The CDR3 has 17 residues. The CDR3 sequence is CASSSYSGTSGDNEQFF. As DNA, the CDR3 is TGTGCCAGCAGCTCGTATTCCGGGACTAGCGGCGACAATGAGCAGTTCTTC.

This clone was seen just once. J is TRBJ2-5 and V is TRBV6-1; 11 positions match TRBD2. V was pared by 8 bases and J by 6 bases, with 8 bases of the junction left unmatched. Germline loops: CDR1 MNHNS, CDR2 SASEGT. CDR3 length equals 14 residues. In DNA, the CDR3 is TGTGCCAGCGAACTAGCGGGAGAGGGGCAGACCCAGTACTTC. Translation gives CASELAGEGQTQYF.

The chain joins TRBV7-9 to TRBJ1-1, with 9 nucleotides matching TRBD1. The J segment lost 5 bases and the V segment lost 6 bases, leaving 10 bases of the junction unmatched. The CDR3 length is 15 residues. Germline V gives CDR1 SEHNR, CDR2 FQNEAQ (reference sequence). The CDR3 region has the DNA TGTGCCAGCAGAATGTCCGGGACAGGGAAGACTGAAGCTTTCTTT. This gives the protein CASRMSGTGKTEAFF.

The chain recombines TRBV27 with TRBJ1-2, with D possibly matching TRBD1 (5 bases). There are 14 residues in the CDR3. V lost 3 bases and J lost 3, with 11 bases in between. Germline V gives CDR1 MNHEY, CDR2 SMNVEV (reference sequence). The CDR3 sequence: CASSLNRDYYGYTF. The CDR3 nucleotides read TGTGCCAGCAGTTTGAACCGGGACTACTATGGCTACACCTTC.

The CDR3 coding sequence is TGTGCCAGCAGCCCGGCTGGGGCCAACGTCCTGACTTTC. The encoded protein is CASSPAGANVLTF. The chain has TRBV28 and TRBJ2-6; no clear D gene. The length of the CDR3 is 13 residues. V was clipped by 6 bases and J by 2 bases, with 5 bases between them. The germline V gene encodes CDR1 MDHEN and CDR2 SYDVKM.

The chain carries TRBV5-4 and TRBJ2-1; D remains unclear. CDR3 length equals 13 residues. V dropped 3 bases and J dropped 5 bases, with 9 bases sitting between them. The germline V gene has CDR1 SGHNT and CDR2 YYREEE (reference sequence). For the CDR3, the DNA is TGTGCCAGCAGCTCCGTTCTACACAATGAGCAGTTCTTC. Protein product: CASSSVLHNEQFF. Full variable domain (remainder filled in from reference TRBV5-4 and TRBJ2-1): ETGVTQSPTHLIKTRGQQVTLRCSSQSGHNTVSWYQQALGQGPQFIFQYYREEENGRGNFPPRFSGLQFPNYSSELNVNALELDDSALYLCASSSVLHNEQFFGPGTRLTVL.

CDR3 amino acids: CASSLRQGGQPQHF. The CDR3 DNA follows: TGCGCCAGCAGCTTGCGACAGGGTGGCCAGCCCCAGCATTTT. J is TRBJ1-5 and V is TRBV5-1, with TRBD1 matching 7 bases. This CDR3 comprises 14 residues. V shed 1 base, J shed 7 bases, and the junction held 5 bases outside the gene matches. Per germline, CDR1 SGHRS and CDR2 YFSETQ. Variable domain in full (rest from reference TRBV5-1 and TRBJ1-5): KAGVTQTPRYLIKTRGQQVTLSCSPISGHRSVSWYQQTPGQGLQFLFEYFSETQRNKGNFPGRFSGRQFSNSRSEMNVSTLELGDSALYLCASSLRQGGQPQHFGDGTRLSIL.

The J gene is TRBJ2-6, the V gene TRBV5-1; the D gene is possibly TRBD1 (6 bases). V lost 1 base and J 2 bases, leaving 16 bases between the germline ends. Germline values: CDR1 SGHRS, CDR2 YFSETQ. This CDR3 has 18 residues. The CDR3 DNA reads as TGCGCCAGCAGCTTGATGGGGGCAGGTATGGCTGGGGCCAACGTCCTGACTTTC. Translation gives CASSLMGAGMAGANVLTF.

The CDR3 DNA reads TGTGCCAGCAGCTTAGGGGCAGGACTAGCGGGAGCGGAGACCCAGTACTTC. Protein product: CASSLGAGLAGAETQYF. V gene TRBV7-9 combines with J gene TRBJ2-5; 13 bases line up with TRBD2. The CDR3 covers 17 residues. The V gene's germline CDR1 is SEHNR and CDR2 FQNEAQ (reference sequence). The V segment lost 1 base and the J segment 5 bases; nucleotides outside the gene matches: 7.

V usage is TRBV25-1 and J usage is TRBJ2-3, with D unresolved. Trimming cost V 2 bases and J 9 bases, with 6 bases left between them. The CDR3 totals 11 residues. Germline assignment: CDR1 MGHDK and CDR2 SYGVNS. The CDR3 nucleotides are TGTGCCAGCAGTGAACGGTTAACGCAGTATTTT. Translation gives CASSERLTQYF.

This chain joins TRBV28 and TRBJ2-2; maybe TRBD2 (5 bases). The CDR3 length is 15 residues. V was shortened by 2 bases and J by 1 base, with 8 bases between the two germline ends. Germline V CDR1 and CDR2: MDHEN, SYDVKM. The CDR3 loop reads CASSLGSGNTGELFF. CDR3 sequence (DNA): TGTGCCAGCAGTTTAGGGAGCGGGAACACCGGGGAGCTGTTTTTT.

The V and J genes are TRBV28 and TRBJ2-7, with 10 bases lining up with TRBD1. CDR1 and CDR2 (germline): MDHEN, SYDVKM. This CDR3 region has 14 residues. V lost 5 bases, J lost 3 bases, and 4 bases stayed unmatched. The CDR3 region is CASSKGQGSYEQYF. The CDR3 nucleotides read TGTGCCAGCAGTAAGGGACAGGGGAGCTACGAGCAGTACTTC.

J is TRBJ1-2 and V is TRBV4-1, with 7 bases that match TRBD1. V dropped 5 bases and J dropped 2; count of bases not matched to a gene: 8. Per the germline V gene, CDR1 is MGHRA and CDR2 is YSYEKL. This CDR3 is 15 amino acids long. CDR3 in DNA: TGCGCCAGCAGCACAGGGGCGAACGACAACTATGGCTACACCTTC. Amino acids: CASSTGANDNYGYTF.

DNA of the CDR3: TGTGCCAGCAGCTTCAGTGAGACCCAGTACTTC. It translates to CASSFSETQYF. The chain uses TRBV11-2 and TRBJ2-5; D is ambiguous. CDR1 is SGHAT, CDR2 FQNNGV, per germline. V was pared by 3 bases and J by 5 bases, with 4 bases between. The length of the CDR3 is 11 residues.

J is TRBJ2-3 and V is TRBV10-3, with a tentative D call TRBD2 (6 bases). The V gene lost 4 bases and the J gene lost 5 bases, with 22 bases spanning the gap. The CDR3 sequence is 17 residues long. Germline V CDR1 and CDR2: ENHRY, SYGVKD. The CDR3: CAISAPGLIIEGDTQYF. The CDR3 nucleotides read TGTGCCATCAGTGCCCCGGGACTTATAATAGAAGGAGATACGCAGTATTTT.